The clone carrying this T cell receptor (beta chain) was observed at least ten times. Its target is not known. This record comes from a study of early T cells in non-severe SARS-CoV-2 infection. Study summary: Unpaired chains resulted from sequencing bulk RNA of unsorted whole blood.

Trimming took off 6 bases at V and 2 bases at J, with 9 bases between the two ends. The germline V gene has CDR1 MDHEN and CDR2 SYDVKM. There are 13 residues in the CDR3. Tagging with unique molecular identifiers was applied to individual cDNA molecules. TCRdb passed the 5' RACE reads through MiXCR, listing each CDR3 protein once. The sample lists tens of thousands of distinct CDR3 sequences; about 5.7% were seen once. General observations from the study: VDJdb matching skewed toward anti-spike CD8 responses, missing private and CD4 specificities.

The source of this sequence is an adult who was a healthcare worker with PCR-confirmed SARS-CoV-2 infection or an uninfected control (not recorded which). Input material: whole blood. V usage is TRBV28 and J usage is TRBJ2-3, with D hard to call. CDR3 sequence: CASRTPNTDTQYF. In DNA, the CDR3 is TGTGCCAGCAGAACACCTAACACAGATACGCAGTATTTT.